The 7 T cell receptor beta chains reported below all come from one sample, sequenced in a study of vaccination and CD4 T cells after COVID-19 (dated by TCRdb to 2021 to 2024). No cognate antigen is known for these TCRs. Taken with the paper, the label for treatment or condition translates to: approximately nine-day PBMC culture with coronavirus spike peptide pools or control peptides (ViraFEST assay). Libraries came from PCR. Sequencing was carried out with an Illumina iSeq 100. At the Johns Hopkins FTIC core, DNA from the cultured CD4+ T cells underwent TCR sequencing with the Oncomine TCR Beta short-read assay. TCRdb reprocessing: public reads trimmed at Q25 with fastp, clones called with MiXCR, in-frame beta chains kept. Under each unique CDR3 protein, matching rows form one entry showing the most common genes and DNA. This sample lists thousands of distinct CDR3 sequences; roughly a third were detected once. 40% to 50% of the sample is in the top ten clones.

The sample consisted of CD4+ T cells from blood, cultured in vitro. Receptors were obtained from a human donor who had recovered from COVID-19.

In nucleotides, the CDR3 is TGTGCCTGGAGTGGGGACAGACCCTACGAGCAGTACTTC. Amino acids: CAWSGDRPYEQYF. The chain carries TRBV30 and TRBJ2-7; 7 bases agree with TRBD1. Losses at the gene ends were 1 base for V and 2 bases for J; bases not matched to a gene: 2. Germline values: CDR1 GTSNPN, CDR2 SVGIG (reference sequence). The CDR3 loop spans 13 amino acids.

This clonotype appeared a few times. The gene calls are TRBV7-3 and TRBJ2-3, with D perhaps matching TRBD1 (6 bases). V was trimmed by 5 bases and J by 2 bases, leaving 14 bases between them. Per germline, CDR1 SGHTA and CDR2 FQGTGA. The length of the CDR3 is 15 residues. The CDR3 coding sequence is TGTGCCAGCAGCCTCGGGGACACTCACACAGATACGCAGTATTTT. Translating it yields CASSLGDTHTDTQYF. The full variable domain, its missing parts supplied by reference TRBV7-3 and TRBJ2-3, is GAGVSQTPSNKVTEKGKYVELRCDPISGHTALYWYRQSLGQGPEFLIYFQGTGAADDSGLPNDRFFAVRPEGSVSTLKIQRTERGDSAVYLCASSLGDTHTDTQYFGPGTRLTVL.

In DNA, the CDR3 is TGTGCCAGCAGCTTGGCTTACCAGGGCAACTATGGCTACACCTTC. Its protein product is CASSLAYQGNYGYTF. The chain links TRBV5-4 to TRBJ1-2, with a weak D call TRBD1 (5 bases). Germline lookup yields CDR1 SGHNT and CDR2 YYREEE (reference sequence). This CDR3 spans 15 amino acids. V gave up 0 bases and J gave up 2 bases, with 11 bases separating them.

This clonotype has only a few counts. The rearrangement joins TRBV2 to TRBJ2-7, with D unclear. With 4 bases removed from V and 2 bases from J, the gap between germline ends came to 9 bases. The CDR3 is made up of 13 amino acids. Germline-derived CDR1 and CDR2 are SNHLY and FYNNEI. As DNA, the CDR3 is TGTGCCAGCAGTGTGGGCACAACCTACGAGCAGTACTTC. Its translation: CASSVGTTYEQYF. The variable domain in full, with the rest retrieved from reference TRBV2 and TRBJ2-7, is EPEVTQTPSHQVTQMGQEVILRCVPISNHLYFYWYRQILGQKVEFLVSFYNNEISEKSEIFDDQFSVERPDGSNFTLKIRSTKLEDSAMYFCASSVGTTYEQYFGPGTRLTVT.

The V call is TRBV27, the J call TRBJ1-5; D uncertain. Germline CDR1 MNHEY, CDR2 SMNVEV (reference sequence). This CDR3 spans 15 amino acids. V gave up 0 bases and J gave up 0 bases, with 6 bases separating them. CDR3: CASSLSGYSNQPQHF. The CDR3 coding sequence is TGTGCCAGCAGTTTATCCGGTTATAGCAATCAGCCCCAGCATTTT.

This clonotype was detected a few times. This CDR3 is CASSARGRGAITEAFF. Here the CDR3 DNA reads TGTGCCAGTAGTGCCCGGGGCCGGGGGGCGATCACTGAAGCTTTCTTT. This sequence joins TRBV19 and TRBJ1-1; TRBD1 is a possible D gene (6 bases). CDR3 length: 16 residues. V was trimmed by 5 bases and J by 4 bases, leaving 20 bases between them. Germline assignment: CDR1 LNHDA and CDR2 SQIVND (reference sequence). The variable domain in full, completed from reference TRBV19 and TRBJ1-1, reads DGGITQSPKYLFRKEGQNVTLSCEQNLNHDAMYWYRQDPGQGLRLIYYSQIVNDFQKGDIAEGYSVSREKKESFPLTVTSAQKNPTAFYLCASSARGRGAITEAFFGQGTRLTVV.

This chain connects TRBV30 to TRBJ2-7; either TRBD1 or TRBD2 may fit D (6 bases each). Germline V gene data show CDR1 as GTSNPN and CDR2 as SVGIG (reference sequence). Trimming removed 5 bases from V and 2 bases from J, with 22 bases in between. The CDR3 is 16 residues long. The CDR3 spells CAWGRLGGRRPYEQYF. The CDR3 DNA reads TGTGCCTGGGGCCGCTTGGGGGGCCGAAGGCCCTACGAGCAGTACTTC. Looking up the rest from reference TRBV30 and TRBJ2-7 gives the full variable domain: SQTIHQWPATLVQPVGSPLSLECTVEGTSNPNLYWYRQAAGRGLQLLFYSVGIGQISSEVPQNLSASRPQDRQFILSSKKLLLSDSGFYLCAWGRLGGRRPYEQYFGPGTRLTVT.